The sequence of this T cell receptor beta chain was determined in a study of blood T cell repertoires in COVID-19. This clone was detected only once. Germline V lookup: CDR1 LNHDA, CDR2 SQIVND (reference sequence). The V segment lost 3 bases and the J segment 1 base; nucleotides outside the gene matches: 10. The CDR3 consists of 17 residues. Here immunoSEQ multiplex PCR was the method, and the copy in TCRdb shows in-frame clones only, minus some. Of approximately 230,000 clones listed, 88% are singletons. The sequencing input was peripheral blood. The V call is TRBV19, the J call TRBJ2-3; 7 bases map to TRBD2. The TCR was taken from an older man with acute or convalescent COVID-19. This CDR3 is CASSIFSGRLGTDTQYF. Written as DNA, the CDR3 is TGTGCCAGTAGTATCTTTAGCGGGCGACTTGGCACAGATACGCAGTATTTT.